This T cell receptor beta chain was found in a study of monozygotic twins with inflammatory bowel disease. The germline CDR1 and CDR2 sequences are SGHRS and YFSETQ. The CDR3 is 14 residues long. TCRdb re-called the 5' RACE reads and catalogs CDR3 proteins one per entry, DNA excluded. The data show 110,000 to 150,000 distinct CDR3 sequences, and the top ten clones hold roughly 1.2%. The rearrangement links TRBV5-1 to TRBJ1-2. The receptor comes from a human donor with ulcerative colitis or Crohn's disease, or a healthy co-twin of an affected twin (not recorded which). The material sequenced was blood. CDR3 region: CASSPDGTAYGYTF. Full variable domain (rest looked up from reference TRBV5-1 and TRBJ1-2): KAGVTQTPRYLIKTRGQQVTLSCSPISGHRSVSWYQQTPGQGLQFLFEYFSETQRNKGNFPGRFSGRQFSNSRSEMNVSTLELGDSALYLCASSPDGTAYGYTFGSGTRLTVV.